This T cell receptor beta chain originates from a study of early T cells in non-severe SARS-CoV-2 infection. Study-wide findings and caveats: Reliance on VDJdb matching favored anti-spike CD8 responses; private and CD4 specificities were missed.

Unique molecular identifiers were attached to individual cDNA molecules. TCRdb re-called the 5' RACE reads with MiXCR, one entry per CDR3 protein. The data hold 65,000 to 70,000 distinct CDR3 sequences, with about a tenth observed a single time. CDR1 is SGHVS, CDR2 FNYEAQ, per germline. The CDR3 has 14 amino acids. V lost 3 bases and J lost 5, with 11 bases in between. This clonotype was detected only a few times. Its antigen remains unidentified. The rearrangement links TRBV7-6 to TRBJ2-1; no firm D call. Material: whole blood. The clonotype comes from an adult who was a healthcare worker with PCR-confirmed SARS-CoV-2 infection or an uninfected control (not recorded which). As DNA, the CDR3 is TGTGCCAGCAGCTTGTCACGGGTCCACAATGAGCAGTTCTTC. It is translated as CASSLSRVHNEQFF.